Presented here are 14 T cell receptor beta chains from one specimen sequenced in a study of technical replicates of blood from several donors. TCRdb's copy holds only in-frame clones and misses some; the assay was immunoSEQ multiplex PCR. Altogether 65,000 to 95,000 clones are present, nearly 98% being singletons, with the ten largest covering around 0.31%. The sequenced material came from T cells isolated from PBMCs. These receptors originate from a human donor in good health.

This clone was seen just once. The chain carries TRBV19 and TRBJ2-1, with 9 bases identical to TRBD1. The germline CDR1 and CDR2 sequences are LNHDA and SQIVND (reference sequence). The CDR3 has 15 residues. Germline trimming cut 7 bases from V and 4 bases from J; bases unmatched to any gene: 8. The CDR3 region has the DNA TGTGCCAGTAATACCGGGACAGGGAAGTACAATGAGCAGTTCTTC. Its translation: CASNTGTGKYNEQFF.

The chain links TRBV6-6 to TRBJ1-1, with TRBD1 identical over 11 bases. CDR1 is MNHNY and CDR2 is SVGAGI in the germline V gene (reference sequence). The V gene end was trimmed by 5 bases and the J gene end by 10 bases; junction bases not matched to a gene: 12. This CDR3 comprises 15 residues. CDR3 bases: TGTGCCAGCAGTCCTCCGGGACAGGGGGGCAAGGGAGCTTTCTTT. Translation gives CASSPPGQGGKGAFF.

The rearrangement joins TRBV7-2 to TRBJ2-7, with 8 bases fitting TRBD1. This CDR3 contains 15 residues. The V segment lost 1 base and the J segment 2 bases; nucleotides outside the gene matches: 4. Looked up from germline, CDR1 is SGHTA and CDR2 is FQGNSA. Written as DNA, the CDR3 is TGTGCCAGCAGCTTAGTGACAGGGGACACCTACGAGCAGTACTTC. Its translation: CASSLVTGDTYEQYF.

The V and J genes are TRBV7-8 and TRBJ2-1; D perhaps matches TRBD2 (5 bases). V dropped 2 bases and J dropped 1 base, with 9 bases sitting between them. Germline assignment: CDR1 SGHVS and CDR2 FQNEAQ. CDR3 size: 15 residues. The CDR3 bases are TGTGCCAGCAGCTTAAAACTAGTATCCTACAATGAGCAGTTCTTC. Its translation is CASSLKLVSYNEQFF.

The chain joins TRBV4-3 to TRBJ1-5; D is uncertain. Germline V gene data show CDR1 as LGHNA and CDR2 as YSLEER. The V end lost 0 bases, the J end lost 7 bases, and 7 bases lay between the germline ends. There are 13 residues in the CDR3. CDR3 DNA sequence: TGCGCCAGCAGCCAAGAGTGGCACCAGCCCCAGCATTTT. It translates to CASSQEWHQPQHF.

The rearrangement links TRBV4-2 to TRBJ1-2; TRBD1 matches 7 bases. V dropped 7 bases and J dropped 4; count of bases not matched to a gene: 3. The CDR3 sequence is 12 residues long. Germline loops: CDR1 LGHNA, CDR2 YNFKEQ. The DNA of the CDR3 is TGTGCCAGCACGACAGGGCCCTATGGCTACACCTTC. Its translation is CASTTGPYGYTF.

V gene TRBV7-8 combines with J gene TRBJ1-1; 10 positions match TRBD1. The CDR3 runs to 15 residues. Looked up from germline, CDR1 is SGHVS and CDR2 is FQNEAQ. V lost 5 bases, J lost 4 bases, and 7 bases stayed unmatched. This CDR3 is CASSPGTGEGTEAFF. As DNA, the CDR3 is TGTGCCAGCAGCCCGGGGACAGGGGAGGGCACTGAAGCTTTCTTT.

V gene TRBV7-9 combines with J gene TRBJ2-3; 9 positions match TRBD2. Germline CDR1 is SEHNR and CDR2 is FQNEAQ (reference sequence). The CDR3 length is 15 residues. Unmatched junction bases numbered 0, after V lost 1 base and J lost 1 base. The chain's CDR3 is CASSLVAGGTDTQYF. CDR3 nucleotides: TGTGCCAGCAGCTTAGTAGCGGGAGGCACAGATACGCAGTATTTT.

This chain uses TRBV25-1 with TRBJ2-2; 7 bases fit TRBD1. The CDR3 loop spans 13 amino acids. Germline CDR1 reads MGHDK; CDR2 reads SYGVNS. V gave up 9 bases and J gave up 3 bases; unmatched junction bases: 4. The CDR3 DNA follows: TGTGCCAGTACAGGGGCGGACACCGGGGAGCTGTTTTTT. Amino acids: CASTGADTGELFF.

The chain joins TRBV18 to TRBJ1-1, with unresolved D. V lost 10 bases to trimming and J lost 1 base, with 10 bases between them. The CDR3 extends over 12 amino acids. Germline V CDR1 and CDR2: KGHSH, LQKENI. The CDR3 is CATQTENTEAFF. CDR3 in DNA: TGTGCCACACAAACAGAGAACACTGAAGCTTTCTTT.

V gene TRBV30 combines with J gene TRBJ1-2, with D tentatively TRBD1 (5 bases). V lost 1 base and J lost 5, with 14 bases in between. The CDR3 loop spans 14 amino acids. CDR1 GTSNPN and CDR2 SVGIG come from the germline V gene (reference sequence). CDR3 nucleotide sequence: TGTGCCTGGAGTGCCGGACAAAACTGGTATGGCTACACCTTC. Translation: CAWSAGQNWYGYTF.

The chain couples TRBV27 to TRBJ2-7, with D possibly being TRBD2 (5 bases). V was clipped by 3 bases and J by 3 bases, with 9 bases between them. The germline V gene encodes CDR1 MNHEY and CDR2 SMNVEV (reference sequence). The CDR3 runs 13 residues. CDR3 residues: CASSFAGDYEQYF. CDR3 coding DNA: TGTGCCAGCAGTTTTGCGGGCGACTACGAGCAGTACTTC.

This chain joins TRBV9 and TRBJ2-2; 9 bases are a match to TRBD1. Germline V gene sequence: CDR1 SGDLS, CDR2 YYNGEE. The V gene end was trimmed by 3 bases and the J gene end by 4 bases; junction bases not matched to a gene: 4. The CDR3 length is 15 residues. The CDR3 DNA reads as TGTGCCAGCAGCGGGACAGGGGCGAGCACCGGGGAGCTGTTTTTT. Translating gives CASSGTGASTGELFF.

This clone was seen just once. The chain joins TRBV19 to TRBJ2-7; 12 bases fit TRBD2. V was pared by 8 bases and J by 5 bases, with 7 bases of the junction left unmatched. Germline-derived CDR1 and CDR2 are LNHDA and SQIVND (reference sequence). The CDR3 sequence is 14 residues long. The chain's CDR3 is CASSYTSGRNEQYF. The CDR3 coding sequence is TGTGCCAGTTCATACACTAGCGGGAGGAACGAGCAGTACTTC. The full variable domain, with the rest looked up from reference TRBV19 and TRBJ2-7, is DGGITQSPKYLFRKEGQNVTLSCEQNLNHDAMYWYRQDPGQGLRLIYYSQIVNDFQKGDIAEGYSVSREKKESFPLTVTSAQKNPTAFYLCASSYTSGRNEQYFGPGTRLTVT.